The clone carrying this T cell receptor beta chain was found a few times. Its target is not known. These data belong to a study of T cells after yellow fever vaccination. Study as a whole: SMART-Seq v4 Ultra Low Input prepared libraries from low-cell fractions.

Points from the study as a whole: It was the secondary response that reached its peak faster, day 5 versus 15, but it was weaker. Detected again after the booster were most primary-vaccination clones, at 95% to 98% CD4 and 88% CD8. The appearance of a small share of clonotypes in both CD4 and CD8 compartments was observed.

With V trimmed by 3 bases and J by 5 bases, 4 bases remained unmatched. Germline values: CDR1 SGDLS, CDR2 YYNGEE. This CDR3 has 15 residues. TCRdb reanalysed the 5' RACE reads using MiXCR and keeps one entry per CDR3 protein. Here the sample spans a few hundred thousand distinct CDR3 sequences, around 6.8% being singletons. The rearrangement links TRBV9 to TRBJ2-4, with TRBD2 matching over 11 bases. Sequencing was performed on PBMCs, taken more than 35 days after the first yellow fever vaccination. The sequence derives from a man aged 18 to 30 who received the YFV17D yellow fever vaccine. CDR3 protein: CASSGEGLAENIQYF. The CDR3 region has the DNA TGTGCCAGCAGCGGCGAGGGACTAGCGGAAAACATTCAGTACTTC.